This TCR beta chain was identified in a study of blood T cell repertoires in COVID-19. Each participant's cohort was designated according to participant-reported clinical history. Someone with COVID-19 had been met by exposed participants within 2 weeks before study entry. The CDR3 runs 15 residues. CDR1 LGHNA and CDR2 YNFKEQ come from the germline V gene. V was cut by 6 bases and J by 0 bases, with 14 bases left in between. Generated by immunoSEQ multiplex PCR, the TCRdb table keeps only in-frame clones and is missing some. This repertoire shows fewer than 250,000 clones, 83% found once; its top ten account for about 3.9%.

The receptor was derived from a woman aged 40-49 years who had been exposed to COVID-19. The sequencing input was PBMCs or T cells enriched from blood (not recorded which). J is TRBJ1-2 and V is TRBV4-2; D remains ambiguous. The CDR3 DNA reads TGTGCCAGCAGTCCCCAGTCCGCGGCTAACTATGGCTACACCTTC. Its translation is CASSPQSAANYGYTF.